The 17 T cell receptor beta chains reported below all come from one sample, sequenced in a study of blood T cell repertoires in COVID-19. Some clones are missing from TCRdb's copy, which holds only in-frame ones; the method was immunoSEQ multiplex PCR. This sample has about 80,000 clones, with 70% to 90% found just once. The specimen sequenced was peripheral blood. Receptor source: a young man with acute or convalescent COVID-19.

This rearrangement joins TRBV28 to TRBJ2-5; no firm D call. The CDR3 spans 14 residues. Trimming cost V 6 bases and J 4 bases, with 15 bases left between them. The V gene's germline CDR1 is MDHEN and CDR2 SYDVKM. The CDR3 sequence is CASSLPHPPETQYF. The CDR3 DNA follows: TGTGCCAGCAGCCTACCCCATCCGCCAGAGACCCAGTACTTC.

In its sample, this clone was seen once. The genes are TRBV7-8 and TRBJ1-5; perhaps TRBD1 as D (6 bases). The CDR3 is 14 residues long. Trimming removed 5 bases from V and 2 bases from J, with 10 bases in between. Germline V gives CDR1 SGHVS, CDR2 FQNEAQ. This chain's CDR3 is CASSGRGGNQPQHF. In DNA, the CDR3 is TGTGCCAGCAGCGGCAGGGGTGGCAATCAGCCCCAGCATTTT.

This chain connects TRBV10-3 to TRBJ2-1, with TRBD2 matching 9 bases. V was pared by 8 bases and J by 6 bases, with 5 bases of the junction left unmatched. Germline V CDR1 and CDR2: ENHRY, SYGVKD. The CDR3 is made up of 13 amino acids. The CDR3 reads CAIGTSSSNEQFF. The CDR3 coding sequence is TGTGCCATCGGGACTAGCAGCTCCAATGAGCAGTTCTTC.

The genes are TRBV5-6 and TRBJ2-6; D gene ambiguous. Trimming removed 5 bases at V and 2 bases at J, with 14 bases between. The CDR3 covers 16 residues. Germline CDR1 is SGHDT and CDR2 is YYEEEE. The CDR3 reads CASRVMYNAGANVLTF. CDR3 DNA sequence: TGTGCCAGCAGGGTTATGTACAATGCTGGGGCCAACGTCCTGACTTTC.

This rearrangement joins TRBV21-1 to TRBJ2-7; the table assigns TRBD1, which was not confirmed against the DNA. TRBV21-1 counts as a pseudogene. The CDR3 runs to 14 residues. In DNA, the CDR3 is TGTGCCAGCAGCAAATTAAAGGGGACCTACGAGCAGTACTTC. It encodes CASSKLKGTYEQYF.

The chain has TRBV5-4 and TRBJ2-7; TRBD2 aligns across 10 bases. CDR1 and CDR2 (germline): SGHNT, YYREEE (reference sequence). The CDR3 runs to 14 residues. Trimming removed 2 bases from V and 7 bases from J; junction bases left unmatched: 6. The CDR3 DNA reads as TGTGCCAGCAGCTTCAGCGGGAGGGCCCGAGAGCAGTACTTC. Encoded protein: CASSFSGRAREQYF.

This chain uses TRBV28 with TRBJ2-3; a weak D match, TRBD1 (5 bases). The CDR3 is 14 amino acids. The V end lost 8 bases, the J end lost 0 bases, and 12 bases lay between the germline ends. Per germline, CDR1 MDHEN and CDR2 SYDVKM. CDR3 amino acids: CASGGAASTDTQYF. CDR3 DNA: TGTGCCAGCGGTGGGGCAGCTAGCACAGATACGCAGTATTTT.

Written as DNA, the CDR3 is TGTGCCAGCACTACCGAAAGGTACAGGCCCCAGCATTTT. Encoded protein: CASTTERYRPQHF. This chain joins TRBV28 and TRBJ1-5, with D hard to call. The CDR3 extends over 13 amino acids. Germline loops: CDR1 MDHEN, CDR2 SYDVKM. The V gene lost 7 bases and the J gene lost 9 bases, with 16 bases spanning the gap.

This clone was recorded a few times. The rearrangement uses TRBV7-9 and TRBJ1-2; D perhaps matches TRBD1 (5 bases). Trimming removed 5 bases from V and 6 bases from J, with 13 bases in between. CDR3 length equals 13 residues. CDR1 and CDR2 from the germline V gene are SEHNR and FQNEAQ (reference sequence). CDR3 sequence reads: CASSPGLRNGYTF. CDR3 in DNA: TGTGCCAGCAGCCCGGGACTTAGGAATGGCTACACCTTC.

The chain couples TRBV19 to TRBJ2-1; possible D gene TRBD2, 6 bases. Germline CDR1 and CDR2: LNHDA and SQIVND (reference sequence). The CDR3 is 13 amino acids. V was cut by 3 bases and J by 6 bases, with 9 bases left in between. CDR3 protein: CASSMYGGNEQFF. Written as DNA, the CDR3 is TGTGCCAGTAGTATGTACGGGGGCAATGAGCAGTTCTTC.

This chain joins TRBV20-1 and TRBJ2-5; D uncertain. V lost 4 bases and J 5 bases, leaving 8 bases between the germline ends. The CDR3 loop spans 11 amino acids. Per the germline V gene, CDR1 is DFQATT and CDR2 is SNEGSKA (reference sequence). CDR3 coding DNA: TGCAGTGCTAAGACTGAGGAGACCCAGTACTTC. Translation gives CSAKTEETQYF.

The chain recombines TRBV27 with TRBJ1-6; no definite D call. Trimming left V 7 bases short and J 15 bases short, with 19 bases between. From germline, CDR1 is MNHEY and CDR2 SMNVEV (reference sequence). This CDR3 spans 13 amino acids. CDR3 residues: CASKRDRAERLHF. The CDR3 DNA is TGTGCCAGCAAGCGAGATCGCGCGGAACGCCTCCACTTT.

The chain is built from TRBV5-1 and TRBJ2-3; TRBD2 agrees at 8 bases. Germline V gene sequence: CDR1 SGHRS, CDR2 YFSETQ. The ends lost 2 bases at V and 0 bases at J; junction bases unmatched: 5. This CDR3 region has 16 residues. CDR3 amino acids: CASSLPTSGSTDTQYF. In DNA form, the CDR3 reads TGCGCCAGCAGCTTACCTACTAGCGGAAGCACAGATACGCAGTATTTT.

The chain carries TRBV7-2 and TRBJ2-3; D possibly corresponds to TRBD2 (6 bases). The germline V gene encodes CDR1 SGHTA and CDR2 FQGNSA. CDR3 length: 13 residues. V was clipped by 5 bases and J by 8 bases, with 14 bases between them. The CDR3 reads CASSTGTAGTQYF. For the CDR3, the DNA is TGTGCCAGCAGCACTGGGACTGCCGGTACGCAGTATTTT.

This clone was detected once. The chain recombines TRBV18 with TRBJ2-5, with 9 bases lining up with TRBD2. J was trimmed by 7 bases and V by 3 bases; bases with no gene match: 9. Per germline, CDR1 KGHSH and CDR2 LQKENI. The CDR3 is 15 amino acids. In DNA form, the CDR3 reads TGTGCCAGCTCACCTTATAGCGGGGGCCAGAGGACCCAGTACTTC. It yields the protein CASSPYSGGQRTQYF.

The V call is TRBV5-1, the J call TRBJ1-6, with 7 bases lining up with TRBD1. CDR1 SGHRS and CDR2 YFSETQ come from the germline V gene. Losses at the gene ends were 8 bases for V and 5 bases for J; bases not matched to a gene: 4. This CDR3 has 13 residues. The CDR3 protein is CARATGDNSPLHF. The CDR3 region has the DNA TGCGCCAGAGCAACAGGGGATAATTCACCCCTCCACTTT.

J is TRBJ1-6 and V is TRBV30, with a possible D match to TRBD1 (5 bases). CDR1 is GTSNPN, CDR2 SVGIG, per germline (reference sequence). The CDR3 is made up of 13 amino acids. Trimming removed 0 bases from V and 12 bases from J, with 12 bases in between. The CDR3 bases are TGTGCCTGGAGTGTACTCGGGGGGGAACCCCTCCACTTT. The encoded protein is CAWSVLGGEPLHF.